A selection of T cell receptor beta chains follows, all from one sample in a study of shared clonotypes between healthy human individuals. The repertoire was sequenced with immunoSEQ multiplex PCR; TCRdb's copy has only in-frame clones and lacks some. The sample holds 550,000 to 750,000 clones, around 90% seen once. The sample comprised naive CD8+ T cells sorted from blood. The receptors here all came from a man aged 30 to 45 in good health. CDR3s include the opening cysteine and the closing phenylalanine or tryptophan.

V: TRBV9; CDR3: CASSVGAGEQYF
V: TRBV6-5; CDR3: CASSYSAGGPQDTQYF
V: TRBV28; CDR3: CASSPLGLAETGELFF
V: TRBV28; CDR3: CARIIRDRGHVFYEQYF
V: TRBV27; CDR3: CASGAQPGLADEQYF
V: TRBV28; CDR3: CASSASGQAFYEQYF
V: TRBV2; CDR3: CASVETSGRVDEQFF
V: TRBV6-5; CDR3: CASSTAGLEINEQFF
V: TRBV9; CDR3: CASSVGQGQNTEAFF
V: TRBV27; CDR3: CASSFSRERNGYTF
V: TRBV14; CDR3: CASSRPGQGFNEQYF